This T cell receptor (beta chain) came from a study of Ad26.COV2.S vaccination and SARS-CoV-2 variants. Study results and caveats: Reportedly, spike-specific CD8+ and CD4+ T cell responses achieved substantial breadth once vaccination had taken place. Placebo recipients showed lower spike-specific TCR breadth than vaccinees. The TCR-based breadth and depth measures might underestimate overall T cell responses. Placebo recipients and vaccine recipients were similar in non-spike TCR breadth.

For this clone: The antigen is unknown.

The CDR3 is made up of 21 amino acids. Assay used: immunoSEQ multiplex PCR; TCRdb lists only in-frame clones, some missing. The top ten clones hold approximately 15% of a sample with about 94,000 clones, approximately 81% of them seen once. The sequencing used peripheral blood, collected after recovery from COVID-19. This TCR came from a human donor who had recovered from COVID-19. The chain recombines TRBV21-1 with TRBJ2-2; the D call TRBD2 from the table was never checked on the DNA. TRBV21-1 is a listed pseudogene. The CDR3 sequence: CASSKVVQGTSGTPGTGELFF. The CDR3 bases are TGTGCCAGCAGCAAAGTGGTACAGGGGACTAGCGGGACCCCCGGCACCGGGGAGCTGTTTTTT.